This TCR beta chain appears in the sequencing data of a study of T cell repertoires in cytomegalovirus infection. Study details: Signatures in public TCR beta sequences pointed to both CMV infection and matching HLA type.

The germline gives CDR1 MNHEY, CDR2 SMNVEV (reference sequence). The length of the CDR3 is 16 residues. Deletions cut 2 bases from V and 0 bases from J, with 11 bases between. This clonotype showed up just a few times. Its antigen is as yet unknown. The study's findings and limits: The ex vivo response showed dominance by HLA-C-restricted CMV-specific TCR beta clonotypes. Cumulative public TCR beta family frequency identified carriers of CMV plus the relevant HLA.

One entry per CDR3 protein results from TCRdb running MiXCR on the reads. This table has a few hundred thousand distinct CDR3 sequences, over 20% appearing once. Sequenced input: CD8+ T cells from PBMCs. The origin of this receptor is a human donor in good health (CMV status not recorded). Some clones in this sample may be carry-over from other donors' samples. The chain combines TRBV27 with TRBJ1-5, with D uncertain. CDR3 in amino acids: CASSLGPSDSNQPQHF. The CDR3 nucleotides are TGTGCCAGCAGTTTAGGTCCATCTGATAGCAATCAGCCCCAGCATTTT.